The 9 T cell receptor beta chains given below trace back to one sample, sequenced in a study of T-cell memory formation after mild COVID-19. TCRdb analysed the 5' RACE reads with MiXCR anew, one entry per CDR3 protein. The repertoire holds 450,000 to 700,000 distinct CDR3 sequences, with under 20% as singletons. Source material: PBMCs or a T cell subset sorted from them (not recorded which). These receptors were obtained from an adult woman who had mild COVID-19 (a few samples of this study predate the infection). Cell type and time point are not known.

This sequence joins TRBV15 and TRBJ1-1; D is undetermined. Germline V gene sequence: CDR1 LNHNV, CDR2 YYDKDF (reference sequence). Trimming removed 7 bases from V and 1 base from J, with 16 bases in between. This CDR3 is 15 amino acids long. DNA of the CDR3: TGTGCCACCAATCCGGACCCACTCGGGAACACTGAAGCTTTCTTT. This sequence encodes CATNPDPLGNTEAFF.

The chain combines TRBV29-1 with TRBJ2-7, with TRBD2 as a possible D gene (6 bases). CDR3 length: 12 amino acids. Germline loops: CDR1 SQVTM, CDR2 ANQGSEA. V was clipped by 5 bases and J by 2 bases, with 10 bases between them. CDR3 protein: CSVTAGPYEQYF. CDR3 nucleotides: TGCAGCGTTACCGCGGGACCCTACGAGCAGTACTTC.

The V and J genes are TRBV6-4 and TRBJ1-5; perhaps TRBD1 as D (6 bases). Trimming stripped 8 bases from V and 4 bases from J, with 18 bases between. Germline values: CDR1 MRHNA, CDR2 SNTAGT. This CDR3 contains 15 residues. In nucleotides, the CDR3 is TGTGCCAGCCTACGACAGGACAGTGAGAATCAGCCCCAGCATTTT. Translated: CASLRQDSENQPQHF.

This clonotype was counted ten times or more. The chain links TRBV12-3 or TRBV12-4 to TRBJ1-1; no firm D call. The CDR3 contains 12 residues. V was shortened by 5 bases and J by 5 bases, with 9 bases between the two germline ends. Here the CDR3 DNA reads TGTGCCAGCAGTGATAGGGTTACTGAAGCTTTCTTT. Its translation is CASSDRVTEAFF.

J is TRBJ2-5 and V is TRBV29-1; TRBD1 might be the D (6 bases). The CDR3 extends over 14 amino acids. V was pared by 1 base and J by 1 base, with 10 bases between. Germline assignment: CDR1 SQVTM and CDR2 ANQGSEA. The CDR3 reads CSVEAAGVQETQYF. As DNA, the CDR3 is TGCAGCGTTGAAGCGGCAGGGGTCCAAGAGACCCAGTACTTC. Combining the CDR3 with reference TRBV29-1 and TRBJ2-5 gives the whole variable domain SAVISQKPSRDICQRGTSLTIQCQVDSQVTMMFWYRQQPGQSLTLIATANQGSEATYESGFVIDKFPISRPNLTFSTLTVSNMSPEDSSIYLCSVEAAGVQETQYFGPGTRLLVL.

V is TRBV10-3 and J is TRBJ1-2; 10 bases are a match to TRBD1. V shed 4 bases, J shed 2 bases, and the junction held 10 bases outside the gene matches. This CDR3 is 17 amino acids long. The V gene's germline CDR1 is ENHRY and CDR2 SYGVKD. The CDR3, as DNA: TGTGCCATCAGTGGGGGGACAGGGGCGGCTATCAACTATGGCTACACCTTC. Its translation: CAISGGTGAAINYGYTF.

V gene TRBV3-1 combines with J gene TRBJ2-7, with 10 bases that match TRBD2. The CDR3 has 13 residues. The germline V gene has CDR1 LGHDT and CDR2 YNNKEL (reference sequence). J was trimmed by 4 bases and V by 4 bases; bases with no gene match: 1. The CDR3 DNA reads TGTGCCAGCAGCCTTAGCGGGAGGTACGAGCAGTACTTC. Its translation: CASSLSGRYEQYF.

V usage is TRBV12-3 or TRBV12-4 and J usage is TRBJ2-3; 8 bases agree with TRBD1. The length of the CDR3 is 15 residues. The J segment lost 6 bases and the V segment lost 4 bases, leaving 9 bases of the junction unmatched. CDR3 region: CASSSRDRLFDTQYF. The CDR3 bases are TGTGCCAGCAGTTCACGGGACAGGCTATTCGATACGCAGTATTTT.

The chain has TRBV6-5 and TRBJ1-6; the D gene is possibly TRBD1 (5 bases). In germline, CDR1 is MNHEY, CDR2 SVGAGI. The CDR3 sequence is 17 residues long. V shed 2 bases and J shed 8 bases, with 19 bases lying between them. The CDR3 is CASSYTWVAEGDSPLHF. In DNA, the CDR3 is TGTGCCAGCAGTTACACGTGGGTTGCGGAAGGGGATTCACCCCTCCACTTT.